What follows describes a single TCR beta chain. The V end lost 7 bases, the J end lost 3 bases, and 11 bases lay between the germline ends. Looked up from germline, CDR1 is KGHDR and CDR2 is SFDVKD. This CDR3 comprises 14 residues. This record belongs to a study of control samples from healthy donors and cancer patients. Libraries were prepared by immunoSEQ multiplex PCR; TCRdb keeps only in-frame clonotypes and omits some of them. The sample gives approximately 63,000 clones, 65% to 90% of which show up once; about 5% is in the top ten. This chain joins TRBV24-1 and TRBJ2-2; D call uncertain. The receptor was isolated from a man aged 35-49 years in good health. Material for sequencing was blood. Here the CDR3 reads CATSKQQDTGELFF. CDR3 sequence (DNA): TGTGCCACCAGCAAGCAACAAGACACCGGGGAGCTGTTTTTT.